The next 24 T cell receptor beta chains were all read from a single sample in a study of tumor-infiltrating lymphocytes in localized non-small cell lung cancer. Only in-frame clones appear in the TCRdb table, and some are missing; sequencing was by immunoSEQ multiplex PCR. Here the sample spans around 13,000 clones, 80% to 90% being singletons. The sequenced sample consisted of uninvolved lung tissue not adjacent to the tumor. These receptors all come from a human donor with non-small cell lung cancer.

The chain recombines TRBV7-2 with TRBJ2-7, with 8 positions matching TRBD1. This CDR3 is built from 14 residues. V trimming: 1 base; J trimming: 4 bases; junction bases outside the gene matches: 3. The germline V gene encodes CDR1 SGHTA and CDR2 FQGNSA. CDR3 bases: TGTGCCAGCAGCTTAGGGCAGGGGGCGTACGAGCAGTACTTC. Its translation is CASSLGQGAYEQYF.

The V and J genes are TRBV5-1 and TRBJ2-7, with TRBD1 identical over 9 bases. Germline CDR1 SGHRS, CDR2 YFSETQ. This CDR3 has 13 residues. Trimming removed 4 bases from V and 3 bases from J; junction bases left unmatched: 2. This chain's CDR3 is CASSGGQGYEQYF. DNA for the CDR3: TGCGCCAGCAGCGGGGGACAGGGCTACGAGCAGTACTTC.

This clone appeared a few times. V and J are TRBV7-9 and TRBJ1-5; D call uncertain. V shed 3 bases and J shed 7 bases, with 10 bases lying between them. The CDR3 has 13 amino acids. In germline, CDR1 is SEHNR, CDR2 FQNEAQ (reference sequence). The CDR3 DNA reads TGTGCCAGCAGCTTCGACGCTAAACAGCCCCAGCATTTT. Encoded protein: CASSFDAKQPQHF.

The CDR3 nucleotides read TGTGCCAGCAGCTTGCGGACAGGGCTGCAAGAGACCCAGTACTTC. Its protein product is CASSLRTGLQETQYF. V and J are TRBV5-6 and TRBJ2-5, with 8 nucleotides matching TRBD1. V gave up 1 base and J gave up 2 bases; unmatched junction bases: 4. The V gene's germline CDR1 is SGHDT and CDR2 YYEEEE. This CDR3 contains 15 residues.

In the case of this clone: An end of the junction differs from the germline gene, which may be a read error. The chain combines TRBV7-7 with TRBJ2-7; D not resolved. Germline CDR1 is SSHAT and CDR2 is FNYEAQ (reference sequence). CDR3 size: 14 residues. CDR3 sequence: CASSPETPLCEQYF. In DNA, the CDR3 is TGTGCTAGCAGCCCGGAGACTCCTCTCTGCGAGCAGTACTTC.

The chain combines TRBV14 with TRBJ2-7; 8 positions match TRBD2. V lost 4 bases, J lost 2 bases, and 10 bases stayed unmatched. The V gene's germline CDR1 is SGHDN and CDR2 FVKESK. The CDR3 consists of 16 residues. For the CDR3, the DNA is TGTGCCAGCAGCCCCCTAGCTAGAGCGGGGGCCTACGAGCAGTACTTC. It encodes CASSPLARAGAYEQYF.

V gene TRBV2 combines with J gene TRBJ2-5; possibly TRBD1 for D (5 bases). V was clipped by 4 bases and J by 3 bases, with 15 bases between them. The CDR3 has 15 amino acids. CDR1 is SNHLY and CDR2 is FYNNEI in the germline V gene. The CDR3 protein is CASSGRYRIEETQYF. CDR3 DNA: TGTGCCAGCAGTGGGCGATACAGGATTGAAGAGACCCAGTACTTC.

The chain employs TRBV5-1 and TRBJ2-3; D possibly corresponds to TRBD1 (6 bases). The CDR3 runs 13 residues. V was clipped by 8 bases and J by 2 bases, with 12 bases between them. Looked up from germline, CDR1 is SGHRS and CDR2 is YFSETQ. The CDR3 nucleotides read TGCGCCAGTAAGAGGGGGTCCACAGATACGCAGTATTTT. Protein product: CASKRGSTDTQYF.

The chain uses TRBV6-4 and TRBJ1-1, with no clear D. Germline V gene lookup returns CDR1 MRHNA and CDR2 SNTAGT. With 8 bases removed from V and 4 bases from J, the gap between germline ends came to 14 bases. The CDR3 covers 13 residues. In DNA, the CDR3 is TGTGCCAGCTCTAGTGGCCCAGCCACTGAAGCTTTCTTT. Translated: CASSSGPATEAFF.

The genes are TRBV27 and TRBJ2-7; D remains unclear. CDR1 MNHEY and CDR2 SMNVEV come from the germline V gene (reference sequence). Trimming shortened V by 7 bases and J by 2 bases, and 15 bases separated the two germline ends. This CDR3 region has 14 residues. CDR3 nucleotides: TGTGCCAGCAAAGGACCACTACCACCCTACGAGCAGTACTTC. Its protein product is CASKGPLPPYEQYF.

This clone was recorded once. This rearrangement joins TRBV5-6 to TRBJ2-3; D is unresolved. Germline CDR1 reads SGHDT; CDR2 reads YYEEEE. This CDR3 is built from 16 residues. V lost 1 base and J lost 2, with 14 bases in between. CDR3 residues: CASSLYGDFNTDTQYF. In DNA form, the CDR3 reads TGTGCCAGCAGCTTGTATGGGGATTTTAACACAGATACGCAGTATTTT.

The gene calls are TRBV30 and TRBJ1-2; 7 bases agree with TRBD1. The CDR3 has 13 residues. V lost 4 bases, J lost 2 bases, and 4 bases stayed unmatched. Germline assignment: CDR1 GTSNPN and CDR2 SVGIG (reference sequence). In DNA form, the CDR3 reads TGTGCCTGGAATTCACAGGGGAACTATGGCTACACCTTC. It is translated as CAWNSQGNYGYTF.

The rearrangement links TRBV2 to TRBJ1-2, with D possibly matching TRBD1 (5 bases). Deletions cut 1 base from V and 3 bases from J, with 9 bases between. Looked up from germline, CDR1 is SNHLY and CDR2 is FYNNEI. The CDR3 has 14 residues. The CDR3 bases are TGTGCCAGCAGTGAAGGGGGACTTTACTATGGCTACACCTTC. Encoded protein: CASSEGGLYYGYTF.

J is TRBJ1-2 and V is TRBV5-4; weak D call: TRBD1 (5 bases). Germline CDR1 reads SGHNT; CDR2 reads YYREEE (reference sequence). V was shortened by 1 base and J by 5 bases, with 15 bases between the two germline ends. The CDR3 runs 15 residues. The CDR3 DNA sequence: TGTGCCAGCAGCTTGTCAGACGGGGGGGGATATGGCTACACCTTC. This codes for CASSLSDGGGYGYTF.

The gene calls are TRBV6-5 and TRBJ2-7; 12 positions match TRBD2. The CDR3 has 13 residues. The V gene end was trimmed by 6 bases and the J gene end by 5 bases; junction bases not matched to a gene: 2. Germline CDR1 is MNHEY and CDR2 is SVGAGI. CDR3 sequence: CASSRLAGDEQYF. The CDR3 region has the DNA TGTGCCAGCAGCCGACTAGCGGGAGACGAGCAGTACTTC.

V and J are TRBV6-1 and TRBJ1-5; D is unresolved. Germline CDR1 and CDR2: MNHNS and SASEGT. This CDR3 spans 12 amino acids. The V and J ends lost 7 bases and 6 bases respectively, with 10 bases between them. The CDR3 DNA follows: TGTGCCAGCACCCTGGCCGGTCAGCCCCAGCATTTT. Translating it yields CASTLAGQPQHF.

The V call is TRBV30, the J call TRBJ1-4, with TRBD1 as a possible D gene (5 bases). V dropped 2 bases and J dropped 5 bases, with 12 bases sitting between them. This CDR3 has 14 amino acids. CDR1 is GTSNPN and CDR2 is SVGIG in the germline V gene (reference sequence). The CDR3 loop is CAWSRAGPNEKLFF. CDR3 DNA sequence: TGTGCCTGGAGTCGGGCAGGGCCGAATGAAAAACTGTTTTTT.

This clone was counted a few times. The CDR3 coding sequence is TGTGCCAGCAGCTCATCGGTCCAGGGCTTCGGCTACACCTTC. The encoded protein is CASSSSVQGFGYTF. The chain is built from TRBV7-2 and TRBJ1-2; D possibly corresponds to TRBD1 (5 bases). The V gene lost 4 bases and the J gene lost 8 bases, with 17 bases spanning the gap. The CDR3 runs to 14 residues. CDR1 SGHTA and CDR2 FQGNSA come from the germline V gene.

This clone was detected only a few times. CDR3 region: CASRRQEANEKLFF. Written as DNA, the CDR3 is TGCGCCAGCAGAAGACAGGAAGCTAATGAAAAACTGTTTTTT. The chain couples TRBV5-1 to TRBJ1-4; perhaps TRBD1 as D (6 bases). The CDR3 loop spans 14 amino acids. Per the germline V gene, CDR1 is SGHRS and CDR2 is YFSETQ. V was pared by 5 bases and J by 3 bases, with 11 bases between. The whole variable domain, filled in from reference TRBV5-1 and TRBJ1-4, reads KAGVTQTPRYLIKTRGQQVTLSCSPISGHRSVSWYQQTPGQGLQFLFEYFSETQRNKGNFPGRFSGRQFSNSRSEMNVSTLELGDSALYLCASRRQEANEKLFFGSGTQLSVL.

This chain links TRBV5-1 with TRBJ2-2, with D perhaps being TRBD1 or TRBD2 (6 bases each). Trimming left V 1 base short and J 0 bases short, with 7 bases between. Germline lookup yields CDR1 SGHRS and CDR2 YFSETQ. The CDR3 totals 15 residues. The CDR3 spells CASSLRGPNTGELFF. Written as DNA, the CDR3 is TGCGCCAGCAGCTTGCGGGGGCCGAACACCGGGGAGCTGTTTTTT.

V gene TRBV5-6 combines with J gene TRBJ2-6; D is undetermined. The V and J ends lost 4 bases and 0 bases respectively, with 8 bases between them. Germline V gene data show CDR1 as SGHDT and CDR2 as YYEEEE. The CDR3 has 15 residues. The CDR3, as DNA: TGTGCCAGCAGCGAAAGTGCCTCTGGGGCCAACGTCCTGACTTTC. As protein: CASSESASGANVLTF.

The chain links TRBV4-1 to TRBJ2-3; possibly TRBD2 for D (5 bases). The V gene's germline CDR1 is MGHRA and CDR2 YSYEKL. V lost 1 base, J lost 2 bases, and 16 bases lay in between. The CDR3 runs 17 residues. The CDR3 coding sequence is TGCGCCAGCAGCCAAGGGGAGCGGAAACATACCACAGATACGCAGTATTTT. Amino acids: CASSQGERKHTTDTQYF.

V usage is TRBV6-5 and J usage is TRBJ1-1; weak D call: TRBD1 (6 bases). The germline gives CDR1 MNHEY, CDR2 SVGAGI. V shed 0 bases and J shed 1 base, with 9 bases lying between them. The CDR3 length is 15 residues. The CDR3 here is CASSYSDRRNTEAFF. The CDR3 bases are TGTGCCAGCAGTTACTCTGACAGGAGGAACACTGAAGCTTTCTTT.

In DNA form, the CDR3 reads TGTGCCAGCAGCAAAGGACTAGCTAGCACAGATACGCAGTATTTT. Protein: CASSKGLASTDTQYF. This chain links TRBV5-6 with TRBJ2-3; 8 bases line up with TRBD2. This CDR3 comprises 15 residues. After removal of 4 bases from V and 0 bases from J, the junction contained 4 bases not matched to a gene. The V gene's germline CDR1 is SGHDT and CDR2 YYEEEE.